Below, 8 T cell receptor beta chains from the same sample are listed, as sequenced in a study of molecular identifiers for immune sequencing clone quantification. TCRdb passed the PCR reads through MiXCR, listing each CDR3 protein once. The sample shows about 630,000 distinct CDR3 sequences, 25% of them seen only once. Specimen: naive CD8+ T cells from blood, with Jurkat cell RNA spiked in. Subset: FACS-sorted CD8+CD4-CCR7+CD45RA+ naive T cells. The receptors shown here come from a human donor in good health. Some libraries in this study had Jurkat cell RNA spiked in.

This clonotype was seen repeatedly, ten times or more. This chain joins TRBV6-2 or TRBV6-3 and TRBJ2-3; D remains unclear. This CDR3 contains 12 residues. Germline CDR1 is MNHEY and CDR2 is SVGEGT. Deletions cut 3 bases from V and 4 bases from J, with 5 bases between. CDR3: CASSYLADTQYF. The CDR3 region has the DNA TGTGCCAGCAGTTATCTCGCAGATACGCAGTATTTT.

This clonotype came up a few times. This sequence joins TRBV5-4 and TRBJ1-2, with a tentative D call TRBD1 (6 bases). The CDR3 runs 15 residues. The germline V and J ends were trimmed by 1 base and 0 bases, with 10 bases remaining between them. CDR1 is SGHNT and CDR2 is YYREEE in the germline V gene (reference sequence). This CDR3 reads CASSLMGAANYGYTF. CDR3 nucleotides: TGTGCCAGCAGCTTGATGGGGGCCGCTAACTATGGCTACACCTTC.

This clonotype was seen at least ten times. This sequence joins TRBV14 and TRBJ2-3, with 8 bases lining up with TRBD1. Losses at the gene ends were 3 bases for V and 3 bases for J; bases not matched to a gene: 5. The CDR3 has 15 amino acids. Germline CDR1 is SGHDN and CDR2 is FVKESK. The CDR3 here is CASSQNRGRTDTQYF. The CDR3 bases are TGTGCCAGCAGCCAGAACAGGGGGAGAACAGATACGCAGTATTTT.

This clonotype was counted ten times or more. The chain's CDR3 is CASSSSGNTDTQYF. The CDR3 bases are TGTGCCAGCAGTAGTAGCGGGAACACAGATACGCAGTATTTT. The chain combines TRBV12-3 or TRBV12-4 with TRBJ2-3, with 8 bases lining up with TRBD2. This CDR3 is 14 amino acids long. With 5 bases clipped from V and 2 bases from J, the junction kept 3 bases outside the gene matches.

This clonotype came up a few times. The V and J genes are TRBV21-1 and TRBJ2-5; the D segment call TRBD1 is taken from the table without a DNA check. TRBV21-1 is recorded as a pseudogene. The CDR3 has 11 residues. The CDR3 sequence is CASKDRETQYF. In DNA, the CDR3 is TGTGCCAGCAAAGACAGAGAGACCCAGTACTTC.

This clonotype was counted between two and nine times. V is TRBV20-1 and J is TRBJ2-7; D remains unclear. V lost 0 bases to trimming and J lost 2 bases, with 8 bases between them. The germline V gene encodes CDR1 DFQATT and CDR2 SNEGSKA (reference sequence). This CDR3 is built from 13 residues. The CDR3 nucleotides are TGCAGTGCTAGAGATCTGGGAACCTACGAGCAGTACTTC. Its translation: CSARDLGTYEQYF.

This clonotype was observed a handful of times. V gene TRBV12-3 or TRBV12-4 combines with J gene TRBJ1-1; D is unresolved. Trimming took 7 bases from V and 1 from J, leaving 10 bases between them. This CDR3 comprises 13 residues. This chain's CDR3 is CASKPSQNTEAFF. CDR3 in DNA: TGTGCCAGCAAGCCTTCCCAGAACACTGAAGCTTTCTTT.

Regarding this clonotype: This clone may be a read error of a much larger clone one base away. The chain employs TRBV15 and TRBJ1-5; D is uncertain. The CDR3 is made up of 13 amino acids. Germline V gene sequence: CDR1 LNHNV, CDR2 YYDKDF (reference sequence). The CDR3 nucleotides are TGTGCCACCAGCAGAGATATCCTTCAGCACCAGCATTTT. Residues: CATSRDILQHQHF. The full variable domain, rest sourced from reference TRBV15 and TRBJ1-5, is DAMVIQNPRYQVTQFGKPVTLSCSQTLNHNVMYWYQQKSSQAPKLLFHYYDKDFNNEADTPDNFQSRRPNTSFCFLDIRSPGLGDTAMYLCATSRDILQHQHFGDGTRLSIL.